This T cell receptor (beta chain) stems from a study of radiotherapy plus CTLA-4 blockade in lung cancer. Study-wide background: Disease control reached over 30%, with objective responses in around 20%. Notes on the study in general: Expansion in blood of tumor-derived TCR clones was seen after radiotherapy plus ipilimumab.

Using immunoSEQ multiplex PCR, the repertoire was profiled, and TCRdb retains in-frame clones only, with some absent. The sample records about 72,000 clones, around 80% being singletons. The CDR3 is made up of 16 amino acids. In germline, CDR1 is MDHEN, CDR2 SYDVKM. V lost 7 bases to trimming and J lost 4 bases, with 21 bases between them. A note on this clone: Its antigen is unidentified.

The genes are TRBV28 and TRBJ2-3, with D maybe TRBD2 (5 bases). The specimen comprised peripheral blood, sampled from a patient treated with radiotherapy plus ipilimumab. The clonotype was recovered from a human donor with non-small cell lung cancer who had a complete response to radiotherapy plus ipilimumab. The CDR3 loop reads CASKAPAALEADTQYF. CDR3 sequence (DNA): TGTGCCAGCAAGGCCCCAGCGGCCCTCGAGGCAGATACGCAGTATTTT. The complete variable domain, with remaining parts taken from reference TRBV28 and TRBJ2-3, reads DVKVTQSSRYLVKRTGEKVFLECVQDMDHENMFWYRQDPGLGLRLIYFSYDVKMKEKGDIPEGYSVSREKKERFSLILESASTNQTSMYLCASKAPAALEADTQYFGPGTRLTVL.